This TCR beta chain was captured by sequencing in a study of cytomegalovirus exposure and HLA in healthy donors. Findings and limits, study-wide: Specificity for CMV antigens was confirmed in vitro for a few of the CMV-associated chains. A further, later analysis showed that HLA-associated TCR beta chains (compared with equally common others) were more clonally expanded. An analysis done earlier found most TCR beta V segments productive about 87% or about 30% of the time. The authors assumed roughly uniform sequencing depth across donors for presence/absence analyses.

As for this clone: Antigen unknown.

PCR involved 60 Vbeta and 13 Jbeta primers. Data came from immunoSEQ multiplex PCR; TCRdb stores just in-frame clones and leaves some out. The sample carries some 97,000 clones, roughly 82% recorded once. The sample was PBMCs. This clonotype originated in a woman younger than 30 in good health and CMV-seronegative.

CDR3 amino acids: CASSLGFSGSGVNEQFF. In DNA form, the CDR3 reads TGTGCCAGCAGCTTGGGGTTTAGCGGGAGTGGCGTAAATGAGCAGTTCTTC. This chain connects TRBV5-4 to TRBJ2-1; 9 bases are a match to TRBD2. After removal of 0 bases from V and 7 bases from J, the junction contained 11 bases not matched to a gene. This CDR3 has 17 residues. Germline CDR1 is SGHNT and CDR2 is YYREEE (reference sequence).